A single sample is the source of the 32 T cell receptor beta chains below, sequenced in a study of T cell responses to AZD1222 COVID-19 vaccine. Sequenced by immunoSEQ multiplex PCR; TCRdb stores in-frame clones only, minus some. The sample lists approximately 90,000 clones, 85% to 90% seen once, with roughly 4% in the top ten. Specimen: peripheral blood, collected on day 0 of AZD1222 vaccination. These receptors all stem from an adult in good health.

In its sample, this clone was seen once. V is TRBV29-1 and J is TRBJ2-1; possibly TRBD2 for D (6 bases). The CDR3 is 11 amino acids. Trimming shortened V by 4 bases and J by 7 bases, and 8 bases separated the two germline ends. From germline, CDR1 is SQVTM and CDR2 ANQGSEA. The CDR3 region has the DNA TGCAGCGTTGGGGCGGGGAATGAGCAGTTCTTC. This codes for CSVGAGNEQFF.

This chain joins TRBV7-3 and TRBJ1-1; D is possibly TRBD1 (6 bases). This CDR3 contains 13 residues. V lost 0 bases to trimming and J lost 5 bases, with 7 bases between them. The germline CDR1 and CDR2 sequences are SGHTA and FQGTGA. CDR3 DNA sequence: TGTGCCAGCAGCTTAACAGGGGGAACTGAAGCTTTCTTT. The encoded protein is CASSLTGGTEAFF.

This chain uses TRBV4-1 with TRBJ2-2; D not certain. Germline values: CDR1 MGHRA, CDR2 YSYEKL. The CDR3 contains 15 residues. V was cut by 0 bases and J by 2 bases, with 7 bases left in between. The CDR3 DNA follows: TGCGCCAGCAGCCAAGATGAGGTAAACACCGGGGAGCTGTTTTTT. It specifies CASSQDEVNTGELFF.

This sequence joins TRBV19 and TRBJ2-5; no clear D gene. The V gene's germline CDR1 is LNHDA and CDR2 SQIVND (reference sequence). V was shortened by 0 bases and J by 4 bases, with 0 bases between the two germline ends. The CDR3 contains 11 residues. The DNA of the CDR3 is TGTGCCAGTAGTATAGAAGAGACCCAGTACTTC. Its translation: CASSIEETQYF.

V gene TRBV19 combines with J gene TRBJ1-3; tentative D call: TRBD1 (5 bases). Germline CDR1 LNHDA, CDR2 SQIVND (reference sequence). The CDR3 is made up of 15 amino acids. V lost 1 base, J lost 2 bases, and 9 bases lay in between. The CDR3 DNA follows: TGTGCCAGTAGTATAGTGGAGGGGACTGGAAACACCATATATTTT. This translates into CASSIVEGTGNTIYF.

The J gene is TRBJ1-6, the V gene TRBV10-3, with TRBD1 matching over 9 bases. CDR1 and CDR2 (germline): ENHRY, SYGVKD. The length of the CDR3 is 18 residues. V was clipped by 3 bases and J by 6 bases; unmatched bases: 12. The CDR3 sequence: CAISDYPPTGGLNSPLHF. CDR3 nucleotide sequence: TGTGCCATCAGTGATTACCCCCCAACAGGGGGCCTTAATTCACCCCTCCACTTT.

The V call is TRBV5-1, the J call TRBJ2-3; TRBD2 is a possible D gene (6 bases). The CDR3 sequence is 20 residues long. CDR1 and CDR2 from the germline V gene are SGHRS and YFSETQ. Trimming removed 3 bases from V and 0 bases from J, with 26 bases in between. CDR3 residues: CASSWNDQGLGKPSTDTQYF. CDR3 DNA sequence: TGCGCCAGCAGCTGGAATGACCAGGGACTTGGAAAACCTAGCACAGATACGCAGTATTTT.

The CDR3: CASTPERTGVWRNYGYTF. The DNA of the CDR3 is TGTGCCAGCACCCCAGAGAGGACAGGGGTATGGCGGAACTATGGCTACACCTTC. The V gene is TRBV2, the J gene TRBJ1-2; 9 bases fit TRBD1. The CDR3 consists of 18 residues. J was trimmed by 2 bases and V by 7 bases; bases with no gene match: 17. The germline V gene encodes CDR1 SNHLY and CDR2 FYNNEI.

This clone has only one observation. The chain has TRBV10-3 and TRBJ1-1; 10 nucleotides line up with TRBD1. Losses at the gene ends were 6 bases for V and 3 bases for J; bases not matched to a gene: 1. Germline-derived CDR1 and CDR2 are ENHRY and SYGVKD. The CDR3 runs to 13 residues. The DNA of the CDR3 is TGTGCCATCAGGGGGACAGGGGACACTGAAGCTTTCTTT. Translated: CAIRGTGDTEAFF.

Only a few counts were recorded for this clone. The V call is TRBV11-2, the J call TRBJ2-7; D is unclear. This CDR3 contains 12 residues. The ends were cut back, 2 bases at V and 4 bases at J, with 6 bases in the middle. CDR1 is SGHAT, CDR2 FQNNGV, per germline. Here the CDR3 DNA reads TGTGCCAGCAGCTTAATGGGTTACGAGCAGTACTTC. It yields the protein CASSLMGYEQYF.

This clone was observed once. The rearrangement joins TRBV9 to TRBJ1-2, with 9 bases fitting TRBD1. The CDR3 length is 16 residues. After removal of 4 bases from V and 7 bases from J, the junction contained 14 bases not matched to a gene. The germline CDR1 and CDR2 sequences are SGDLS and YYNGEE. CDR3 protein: CASSRRTGAPFRGYTF. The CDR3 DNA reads TGTGCCAGCAGCCGTAGGACAGGGGCCCCATTCCGTGGCTACACCTTC.

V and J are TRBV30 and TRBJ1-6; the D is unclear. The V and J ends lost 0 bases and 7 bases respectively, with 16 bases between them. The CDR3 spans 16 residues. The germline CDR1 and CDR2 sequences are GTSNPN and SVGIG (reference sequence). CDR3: CAWSVTYPGLNSPLHF. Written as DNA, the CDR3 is TGTGCCTGGAGTGTAACGTATCCAGGACTAAATTCACCCCTCCACTTT.

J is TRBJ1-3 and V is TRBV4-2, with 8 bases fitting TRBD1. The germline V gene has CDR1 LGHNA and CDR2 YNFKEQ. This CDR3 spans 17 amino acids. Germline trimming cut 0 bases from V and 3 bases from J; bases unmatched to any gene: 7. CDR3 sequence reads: CASSQEWGQALGNTIYF. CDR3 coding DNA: TGTGCCAGCAGCCAAGAATGGGGACAGGCGCTTGGAAACACCATATATTTT.

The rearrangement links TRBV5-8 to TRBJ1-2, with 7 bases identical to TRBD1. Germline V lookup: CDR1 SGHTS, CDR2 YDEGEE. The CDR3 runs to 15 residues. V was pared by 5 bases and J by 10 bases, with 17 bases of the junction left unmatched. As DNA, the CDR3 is TGTGCCAGCAGTTCCGACCCGACAGGGTACCGGGACTACACCTTC. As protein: CASSSDPTGYRDYTF.

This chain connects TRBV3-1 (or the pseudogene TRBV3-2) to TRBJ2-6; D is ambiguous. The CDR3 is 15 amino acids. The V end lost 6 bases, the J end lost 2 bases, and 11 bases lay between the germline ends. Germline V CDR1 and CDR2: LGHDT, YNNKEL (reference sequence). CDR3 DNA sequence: TGTGCCAGCAGTGAAAGGCTGCCTGGGGCCAACGTCCTGACTTTC. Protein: CASSERLPGANVLTF.

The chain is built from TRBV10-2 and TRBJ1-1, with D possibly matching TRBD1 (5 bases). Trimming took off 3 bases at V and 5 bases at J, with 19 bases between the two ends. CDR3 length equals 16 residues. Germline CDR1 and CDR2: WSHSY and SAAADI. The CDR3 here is CASSELQPPGKTEAFF. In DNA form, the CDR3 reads TGCGCCAGCAGTGAACTCCAACCCCCAGGGAAAACTGAAGCTTTCTTT.

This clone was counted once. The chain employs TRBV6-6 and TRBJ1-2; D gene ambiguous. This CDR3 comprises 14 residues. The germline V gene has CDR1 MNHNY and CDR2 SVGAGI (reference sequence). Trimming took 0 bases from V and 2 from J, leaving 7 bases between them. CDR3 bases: TGTGCCAGCAGTTACTCCGTCTTAAACTATGGCTACACCTTC. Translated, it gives CASSYSVLNYGYTF.

CDR3: CASSLNHGNEQFF. The DNA for the CDR3 is TGTGCCAGCTCACTTAACCACGGGAATGAGCAGTTCTTC. This chain uses TRBV18 with TRBJ2-1; D unresolved. This CDR3 has 13 amino acids. V lost 4 bases to trimming and J lost 7 bases, with 11 bases between them. In germline, CDR1 is KGHSH, CDR2 LQKENI. Variable domain in full (rest from reference TRBV18 and TRBJ2-1): NAGVMQNPRHLVRRRGQEARLRCSPMKGHSHVYWYRQLPEEGLKFMVYLQKENIIDESGMPKERFSAEFPKEGPSILRIQQVVRGDSAAYFCASSLNHGNEQFFGPGTRLTVL.

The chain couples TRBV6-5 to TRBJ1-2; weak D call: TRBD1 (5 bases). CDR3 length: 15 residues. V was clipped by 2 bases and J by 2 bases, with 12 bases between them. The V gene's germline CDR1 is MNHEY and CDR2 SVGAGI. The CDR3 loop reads CASSYSGDPNYGYTF. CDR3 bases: TGTGCCAGCAGTTACAGCGGGGACCCAAACTATGGCTACACCTTC.

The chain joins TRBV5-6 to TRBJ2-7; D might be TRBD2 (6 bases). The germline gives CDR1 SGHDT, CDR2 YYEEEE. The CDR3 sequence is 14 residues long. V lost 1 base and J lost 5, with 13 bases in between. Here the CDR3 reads CASSLRGNLDEQYF. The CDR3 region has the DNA TGTGCCAGCAGCTTGCGGGGGAACCTGGACGAGCAGTACTTC.

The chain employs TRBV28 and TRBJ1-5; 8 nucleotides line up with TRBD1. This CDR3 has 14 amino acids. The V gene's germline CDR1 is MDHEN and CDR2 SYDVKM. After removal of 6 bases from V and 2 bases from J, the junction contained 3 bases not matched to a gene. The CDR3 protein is CASRSTGGNQPQHF. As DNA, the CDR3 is TGTGCCAGCAGGTCGACAGGGGGCAATCAGCCCCAGCATTTT. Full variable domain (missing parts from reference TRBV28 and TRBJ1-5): DVKVTQSSRYLVKRTGEKVFLECVQDMDHENMFWYRQDPGLGLRLIYFSYDVKMKEKGDIPEGYSVSREKKERFSLILESASTNQTSMYLCASRSTGGNQPQHFGDGTRLSIL.

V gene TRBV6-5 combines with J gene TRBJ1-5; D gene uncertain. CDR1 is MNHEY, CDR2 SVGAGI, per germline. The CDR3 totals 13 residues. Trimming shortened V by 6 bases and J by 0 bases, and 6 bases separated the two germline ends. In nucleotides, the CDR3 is TGTGCCAGCAGGGGTGGTAGCAATCAGCCCCAGCATTTT. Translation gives CASRGGSNQPQHF.

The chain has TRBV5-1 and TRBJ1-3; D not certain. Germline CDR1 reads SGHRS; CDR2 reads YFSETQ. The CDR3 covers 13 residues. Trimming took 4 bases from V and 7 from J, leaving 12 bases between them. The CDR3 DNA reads TGCGCCAGCAGCACACCCCACCGCAACACCATATATTTT. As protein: CASSTPHRNTIYF.

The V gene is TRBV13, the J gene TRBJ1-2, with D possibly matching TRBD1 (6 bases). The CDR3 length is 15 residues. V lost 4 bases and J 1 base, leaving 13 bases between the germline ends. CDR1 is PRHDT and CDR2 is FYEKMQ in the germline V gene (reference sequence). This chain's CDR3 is CASSSRQEFNYGYTF. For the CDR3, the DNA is TGTGCCAGCAGCTCACGACAGGAATTTAACTATGGCTACACCTTC.

CDR3 coding DNA: TGTGCCAGCAGCCCCTGGACCGCCGGGGGTTCACCCCTCCACTTT. The encoded protein is CASSPWTAGGSPLHF. The chain combines TRBV5-8 with TRBJ1-6; possible D gene TRBD1, 5 bases. This CDR3 has 15 residues. The V gene's germline CDR1 is SGHTS and CDR2 YDEGEE. V lost 4 bases, J lost 9 bases, and 17 bases lay in between.

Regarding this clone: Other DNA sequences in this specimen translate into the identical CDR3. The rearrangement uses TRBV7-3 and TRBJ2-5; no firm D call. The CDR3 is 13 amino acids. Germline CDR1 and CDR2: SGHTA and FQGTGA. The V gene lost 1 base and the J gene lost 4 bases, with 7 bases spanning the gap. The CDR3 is CASSLRRGETQYF. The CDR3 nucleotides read TGTGCCAGCAGCTTAAGGCGAGGAGAGACCCAGTACTTC. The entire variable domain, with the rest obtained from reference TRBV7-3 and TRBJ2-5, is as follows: GAGVSQTPSNKVTEKGKYVELRCDPISGHTALYWYRQSLGQGPEFLIYFQGTGAADDSGLPNDRFFAVRPEGSVSTLKIQRTERGDSAVYLCASSLRRGETQYFGPGTRLLVL.

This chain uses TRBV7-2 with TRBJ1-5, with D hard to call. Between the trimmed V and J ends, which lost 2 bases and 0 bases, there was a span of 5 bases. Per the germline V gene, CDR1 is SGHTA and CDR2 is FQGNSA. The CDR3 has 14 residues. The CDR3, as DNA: TGTGCCAGCAGCTTAAGTTATAGCAATCAGCCCCAGCATTTT. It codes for CASSLSYSNQPQHF.

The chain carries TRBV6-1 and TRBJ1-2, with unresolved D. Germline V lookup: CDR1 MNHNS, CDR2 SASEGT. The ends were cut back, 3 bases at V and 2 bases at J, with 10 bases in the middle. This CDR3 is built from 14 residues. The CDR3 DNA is TGTGCCAGCAGTGAGGGCAGGTTGAACTATGGCTACACCTTC. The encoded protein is CASSEGRLNYGYTF.

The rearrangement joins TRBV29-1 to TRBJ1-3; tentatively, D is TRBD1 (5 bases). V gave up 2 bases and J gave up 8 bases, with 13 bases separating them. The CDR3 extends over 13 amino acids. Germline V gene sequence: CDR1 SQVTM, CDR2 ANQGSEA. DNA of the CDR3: TGCAGCGTTGAAAGGGGATTGGTTGACACCATATATTTT. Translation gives CSVERGLVDTIYF.

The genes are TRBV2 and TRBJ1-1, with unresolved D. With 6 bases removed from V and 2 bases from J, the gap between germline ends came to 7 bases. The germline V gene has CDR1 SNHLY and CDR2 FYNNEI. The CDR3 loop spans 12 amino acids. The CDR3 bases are TGTGCCAGCAGGGTCCTTAACACTGAAGCTTTCTTT. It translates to CASRVLNTEAFF.

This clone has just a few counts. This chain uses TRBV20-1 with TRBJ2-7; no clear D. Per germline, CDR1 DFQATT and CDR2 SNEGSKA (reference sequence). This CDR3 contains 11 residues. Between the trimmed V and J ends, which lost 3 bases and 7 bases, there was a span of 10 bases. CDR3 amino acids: CSASPGYEQYF. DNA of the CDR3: TGCAGTGCTAGCCCCGGGTATGAGCAGTACTTC.

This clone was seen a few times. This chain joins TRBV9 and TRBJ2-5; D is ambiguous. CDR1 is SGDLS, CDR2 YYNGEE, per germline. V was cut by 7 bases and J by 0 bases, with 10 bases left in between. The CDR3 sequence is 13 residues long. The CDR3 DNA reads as TGTGCCAGCTCCCGCGGCAACCAAGAGACCCAGTACTTC. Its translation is CASSRGNQETQYF.